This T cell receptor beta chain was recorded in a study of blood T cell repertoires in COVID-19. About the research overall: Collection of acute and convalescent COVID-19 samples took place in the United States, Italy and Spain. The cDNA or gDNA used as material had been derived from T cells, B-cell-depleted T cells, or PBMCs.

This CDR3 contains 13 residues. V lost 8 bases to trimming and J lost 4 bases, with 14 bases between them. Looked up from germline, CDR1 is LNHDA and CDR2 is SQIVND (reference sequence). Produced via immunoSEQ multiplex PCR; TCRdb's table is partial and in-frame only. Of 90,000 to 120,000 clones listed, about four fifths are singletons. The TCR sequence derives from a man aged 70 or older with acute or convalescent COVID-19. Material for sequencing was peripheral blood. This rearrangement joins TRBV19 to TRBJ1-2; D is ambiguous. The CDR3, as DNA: TGTGCCAGTGCCCTTGAGGGATTCTATGGCTACACCTTC. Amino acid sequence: CASALEGFYGYTF.